This T cell receptor beta chain was recorded in a study of somatic mutations in cytotoxic T cells in rheumatoid arthritis. Study-wide context: Patient blood (under 33 ml EDTA) was taken immediately after diagnosis and before treatment.

Note on this clone: The antigen remains undetermined.

Study-wide results and limits: Significant differences in CD8+ T-cell clonality were not found between rheumatoid arthritis patients and healthy controls (age-matched).

Per the germline V gene, CDR1 is MGHRA and CDR2 is YSYEKL. The CDR3 consists of 15 residues. V was pared by 3 bases and J by 0 bases, with 11 bases between. Only in-frame clones appear in the TCRdb table, and some are missing; sequencing was by immunoSEQ multiplex PCR. The sample records fewer than 25,000 clones, about 65% being singletons. Sample: CD8+ T cells sorted from blood. This TCR was recovered from an adult with rheumatoid arthritis. The chain is built from TRBV4-1 and TRBJ1-1; D might be TRBD1 (5 bases). The CDR3, as DNA: TGCGCCAGCAGCCAGGGACTGTCAATGAACACTGAAGCTTTCTTT. It yields the protein CASSQGLSMNTEAFF.